These T cell receptor beta chains were read from a single sample in a study of human T cells and chemical hapten exposure. TCRdb independently ran MiXCR on the RACE reads; one entry per CDR3 protein. The data show more than 85,000 distinct CDR3 sequences, roughly 8.5% seen once. The sample here was whole blood, taken in connection with sensitization to the hapten diphenylcyclopropenone (DPC). All receptors derive from a man aged 35-49 years with alopecia areata. Some clones in this sample may be carry-over from other donors' samples. CDR3s include the opening cysteine and the closing phenylalanine or tryptophan. D genes are given only for firm matches. A clone size is listed for some rows: how often the clone was seen (once, few, many), or a class if it is expanded.

D: NA; V: TRBV25-1; size: many; J: TRBJ2-1; CDR3: CASRSPNPYNEQFF; DNA: TGTGCCAGCAGGTCCCCCAACCCCTACAATGAGCAGTTCTTC
D: NA; V: TRBV2; size: many; J: TRBJ2-3; CDR3: CASSGELPTDTQYF; DNA: TGTGCCAGCAGTGGGGAGCTGCCCACAGATACGCAGTATTTT
D: NA; V: TRBV10-3; size: few; J: TRBJ1-5; CDR3: CAIKGEGVSQPQHF; DNA: TGTGCCATCAAGGGGGAGGGGGTAAGTCAGCCCCAGCATTTT
D: NA; V: TRBV30; size: NA; J: TRBJ2-1; CDR3: CAWSLGEQFF; DNA: TGTGCCTGGAGTTTGGGTGAGCAGTTCTTC
D: TRBD1; V: TRBV19; size: many; J: TRBJ1-5; CDR3: CASSLDRGSQPQHF; DNA: TGTGCCAGTAGCCTCGACAGGGGGTCCCAGCCCCAGCATTTT
D: NA; V: TRBV20-1; size: many; J: TRBJ2-1; CDR3: CSARSVPDWDNEQFF; DNA: TGCAGTGCTAGATCCGTCCCTGACTGGGACAATGAGCAGTTCTTC
D: NA; V: TRBV12-3/TRBV12-4; size: few; J: TRBJ2-3; CDR3: CASITDGDTQYF; DNA: TGTGCCAGCATCACGGACGGAGATACGCAGTATTTT
D: TRBD1; V: TRBV7-9; size: few; J: TRBJ2-5; CDR3: CASSTGQGWAQYF; DNA: TGTGCCAGCAGCACTGGACAGGGGTGGGCCCAGTACTTC
D: NA; V: TRBV20-1; size: few; J: TRBJ2-7; CDR3: CSARVSGKYEQYF; DNA: TGCAGTGCTAGAGTATCCGGGAAGTACGAGCAGTACTTC
D: TRBD2; V: TRBV7-9; size: many; J: TRBJ2-3; CDR3: CASSLRREATDTQYF; DNA: TGTGCCAGCAGCTTACGGCGGGAGGCCACAGATACGCAGTATTTT
D: TRBD1; V: TRBV20-1; size: few; J: TRBJ2-3; CDR3: CSASKLGGVASTDTQYF; DNA: TGCAGTGCTTCTAAATTAGGGGGCGTCGCTAGCACAGATACGCAGTATTTT
D: TRBD2; V: TRBV4-3; size: few; J: TRBJ2-3; CDR3: CASSHTSGRTDTQYF; DNA: TGCGCCAGCAGCCATACTAGCGGACGCACAGATACGCAGTATTTT
D: TRBD2; V: TRBV5-1; size: many; J: TRBJ2-3; CDR3: CASSSGLAGRSDTQYF; DNA: TGCGCCAGCAGCTCTGGACTAGCGGGACGCTCAGATACGCAGTATTTT
D: NA; V: TRBV20-1; size: many; J: TRBJ1-3; CDR3: CSARVEARGNTIYF; DNA: TGCAGTGCTAGAGTGGAGGCCAGGGGAAACACCATATATTTT
D: NA; V: TRBV9; size: NA; J: TRBJ2-3; CDR3: CASSFSGARTDTQYF; DNA: TGTGCCAGCAGCTTTTCGGGAGCCCGCACAGATACGCAGTATTTT
D: TRBD1; V: TRBV6-2/TRBV6-3; size: many; J: TRBJ2-1; CDR3: CASSPGTGFFF; DNA: TGTGCCAGCAGCCCCGGGACAGGGTTCTTCTTC
D: TRBD2; V: TRBV24-1; size: NA; J: TRBJ2-3; CDR3: CATSDPSGRGRDTQYF; DNA: TGTGCCACCAGTGATCCTAGCGGGAGGGGACGGGATACGCAGTATTTT
D: TRBD2; V: TRBV3-1; size: many; J: TRBJ2-2; CDR3: CASSPETSRVGAGELFF; DNA: TGTGCCAGCAGCCCAGAGACTAGCAGGGTCGGGGCCGGGGAGCTGTTTTTT
D: TRBD1; V: TRBV7-2; size: many; J: TRBJ2-6; CDR3: CASSAYRGSGANVLTF; DNA: TGTGCCAGCAGCGCATACAGGGGCTCTGGGGCCAACGTCCTGACTTTC
D: NA; V: TRBV9; size: NA; J: TRBJ2-1; CDR3: CASSVDPGVPYNEQFF; DNA: TGTGCCAGCAGCGTAGACCCAGGAGTTCCCTACAATGAGCAGTTCTTC
D: NA; V: TRBV10-3; size: NA; J: TRBJ1-6; CDR3: CAISELDSPLHF; DNA: TGTGCCATCAGTGAGCTGGATTCACCCCTCCACTTT
D: NA; V: TRBV28; size: many; J: TRBJ2-3; CDR3: CASSQGSTDTQYF; DNA: TGTGCCAGCAGTCAAGGGAGCACAGATACGCAGTATTTT
D: TRBD2; V: TRBV2; size: few; J: TRBJ2-2; CDR3: CASSEVLAGAGELFF; DNA: TGTGCCAGCAGTGAAGTCCTAGCGGGAGCCGGGGAGCTGTTTTTT
D: TRBD1; V: TRBV29-1; size: many; J: TRBJ2-7; CDR3: CSVGTGNYEQYF; DNA: TGCAGCGTCGGGACAGGGAACTACGAGCAGTACTTC
D: TRBD1; V: TRBV5-4; size: few; J: TRBJ2-7; CDR3: CASSAGTGGYEQYF; DNA: TGTGCCAGCAGCGCCGGGACAGGAGGGTACGAGCAGTACTTC
D: NA; V: TRBV29-1; size: many; J: TRBJ1-2; CDR3: CSVEGWTDYGYTF; DNA: TGCAGCGTTGAAGGCTGGACGGACTATGGCTACACCTTC
D: NA; V: TRBV28; size: many; J: TRBJ1-2; CDR3: CASSQGLYGYTF; DNA: TGTGCCAGCAGTCAGGGTCTCTATGGCTACACCTTC